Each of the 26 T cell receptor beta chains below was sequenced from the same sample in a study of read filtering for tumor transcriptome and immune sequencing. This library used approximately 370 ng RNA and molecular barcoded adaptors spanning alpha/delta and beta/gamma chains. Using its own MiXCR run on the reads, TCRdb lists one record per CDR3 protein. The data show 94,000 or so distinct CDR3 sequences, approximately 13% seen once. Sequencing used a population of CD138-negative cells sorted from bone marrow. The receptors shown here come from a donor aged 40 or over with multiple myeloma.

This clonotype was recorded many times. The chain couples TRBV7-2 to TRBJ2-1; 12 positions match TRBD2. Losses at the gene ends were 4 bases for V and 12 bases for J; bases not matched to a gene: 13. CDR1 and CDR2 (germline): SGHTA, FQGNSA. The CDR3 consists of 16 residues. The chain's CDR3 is CASSSLLAGGGEGQFF. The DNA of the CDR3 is TGTGCCAGCAGCTCCCTACTAGCGGGAGGAGGGGAAGGGCAGTTCTTC.

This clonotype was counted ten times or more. The CDR3 DNA sequence: TGTGCCAGCAGCTTATCCGAGGGCTACGAGCAGTACTTC. It yields the protein CASSLSEGYEQYF. This chain connects TRBV11-2 to TRBJ2-7; D perhaps matches TRBD2 (5 bases). The CDR3 runs to 13 residues. Trimming cost V 2 bases and J 3 bases, with 8 bases left between them. Germline V gene lookup returns CDR1 SGHAT and CDR2 FQNNGV.

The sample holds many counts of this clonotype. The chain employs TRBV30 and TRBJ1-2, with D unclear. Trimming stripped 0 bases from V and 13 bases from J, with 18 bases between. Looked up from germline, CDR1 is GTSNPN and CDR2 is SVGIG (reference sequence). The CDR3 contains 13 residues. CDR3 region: CAWSVRGSDRPTF. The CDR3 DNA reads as TGTGCCTGGAGTGTAAGAGGATCGGATCGGCCCACCTTC.

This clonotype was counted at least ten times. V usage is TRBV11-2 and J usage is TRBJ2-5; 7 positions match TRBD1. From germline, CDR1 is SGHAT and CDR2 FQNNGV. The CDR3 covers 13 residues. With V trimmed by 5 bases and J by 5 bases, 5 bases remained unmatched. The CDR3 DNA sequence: TGTGCCAGCAGCCTCGAGACAGGGGAGACCCAGTACTTC. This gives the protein CASSLETGETQYF.

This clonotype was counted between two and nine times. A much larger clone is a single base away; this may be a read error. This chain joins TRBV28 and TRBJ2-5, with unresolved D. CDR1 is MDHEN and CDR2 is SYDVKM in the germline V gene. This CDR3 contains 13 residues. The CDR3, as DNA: TGTGCCGGCAGTTTATTGGCAAAGGAGACCCAGTACTTC. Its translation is CAGSLLAKETQYF.

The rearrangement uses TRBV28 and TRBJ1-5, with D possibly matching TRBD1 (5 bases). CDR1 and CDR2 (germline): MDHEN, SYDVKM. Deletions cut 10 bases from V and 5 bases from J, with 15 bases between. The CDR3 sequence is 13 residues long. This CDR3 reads CAIQTDPDQPQHF. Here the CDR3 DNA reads TGTGCCATTCAGACAGACCCAGATCAGCCCCAGCATTTT.

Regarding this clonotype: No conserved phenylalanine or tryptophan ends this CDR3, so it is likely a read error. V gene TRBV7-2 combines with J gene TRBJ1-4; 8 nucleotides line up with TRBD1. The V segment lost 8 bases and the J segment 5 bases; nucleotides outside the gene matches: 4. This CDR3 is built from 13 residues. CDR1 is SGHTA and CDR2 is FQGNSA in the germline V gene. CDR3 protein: CASGRTGNEKLFY. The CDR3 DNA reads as TGTGCCAGCGGAAGGACAGGGAATGAAAAACTGTTTTAT.

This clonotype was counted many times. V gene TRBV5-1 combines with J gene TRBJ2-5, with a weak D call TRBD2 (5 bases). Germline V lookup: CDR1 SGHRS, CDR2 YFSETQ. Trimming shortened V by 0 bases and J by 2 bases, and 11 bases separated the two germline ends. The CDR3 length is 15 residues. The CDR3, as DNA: TGCGCCAGCAGCTTGGATGTGGGAGATCAAGAGACCCAGTACTTC. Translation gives CASSLDVGDQETQYF.

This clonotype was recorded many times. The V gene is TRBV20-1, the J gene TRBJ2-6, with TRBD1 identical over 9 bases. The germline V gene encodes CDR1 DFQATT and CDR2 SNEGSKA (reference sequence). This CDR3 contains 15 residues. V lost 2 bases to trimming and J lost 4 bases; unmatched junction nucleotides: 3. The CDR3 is CSARRTGAGANVLTF. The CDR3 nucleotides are TGCAGTGCTAGAAGGACAGGGGCAGGGGCCAACGTCCTGACTTTC.

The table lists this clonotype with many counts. The CDR3 DNA is TGTGCCAGCAGCTTAACAACCGGGAGGGACGATACGCAGTATTTT. This sequence encodes CASSLTTGRDDTQYF. The V call is TRBV11-2, the J call TRBJ2-3, with TRBD2 identical over 8 bases. CDR3 length: 15 residues. Unmatched junction bases numbered 7, after V lost 2 bases and J lost 6 bases. Germline V lookup: CDR1 SGHAT, CDR2 FQNNGV.

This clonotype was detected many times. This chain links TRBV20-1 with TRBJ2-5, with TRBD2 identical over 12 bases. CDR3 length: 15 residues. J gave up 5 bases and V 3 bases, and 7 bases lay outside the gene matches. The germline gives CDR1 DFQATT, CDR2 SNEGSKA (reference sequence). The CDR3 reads CSARPLAGGVETQYF. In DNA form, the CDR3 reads TGCAGTGCTAGGCCCCTAGCGGGAGGGGTGGAGACCCAGTACTTC.

DNA for the CDR3: TGCAGCGCAGGCACAAGCTCTGGGGCCAACGTCCTGACTTTC. Protein sequence: CSAGTSSGANVLTF. The chain combines TRBV29-1 with TRBJ2-6; D not resolved. CDR1 SQVTM and CDR2 ANQGSEA come from the germline V gene. Deletions cut 7 bases from V and 0 bases from J, with 10 bases between. This CDR3 is built from 14 residues.

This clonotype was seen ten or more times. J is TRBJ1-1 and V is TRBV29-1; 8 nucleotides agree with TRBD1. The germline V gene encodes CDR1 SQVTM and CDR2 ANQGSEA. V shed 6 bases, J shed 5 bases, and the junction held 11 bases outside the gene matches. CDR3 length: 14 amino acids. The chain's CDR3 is CSVRRTGSSTEAFF. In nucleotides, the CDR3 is TGCAGCGTGAGACGGACAGGGAGTAGTACTGAAGCTTTCTTT.

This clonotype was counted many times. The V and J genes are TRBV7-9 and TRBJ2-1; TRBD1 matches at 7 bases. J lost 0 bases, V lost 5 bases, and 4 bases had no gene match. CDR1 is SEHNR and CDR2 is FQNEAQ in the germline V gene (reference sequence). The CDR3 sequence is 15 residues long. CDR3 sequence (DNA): TGTGCCAGCAGCGATACAGGGGACTCCTACAATGAGCAGTTCTTC. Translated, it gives CASSDTGDSYNEQFF.

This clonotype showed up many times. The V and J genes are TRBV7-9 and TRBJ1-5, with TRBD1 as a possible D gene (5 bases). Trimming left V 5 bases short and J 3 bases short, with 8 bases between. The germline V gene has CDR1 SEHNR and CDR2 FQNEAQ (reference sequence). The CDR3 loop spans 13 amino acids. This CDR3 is CASSRGVNQPQHF. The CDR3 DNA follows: TGTGCCAGCAGCCGGGGGGTCAATCAGCCCCAGCATTTT.

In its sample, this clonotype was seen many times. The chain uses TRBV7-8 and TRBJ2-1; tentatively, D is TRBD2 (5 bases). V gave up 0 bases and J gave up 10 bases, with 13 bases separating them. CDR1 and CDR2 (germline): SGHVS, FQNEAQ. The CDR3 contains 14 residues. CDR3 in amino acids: CASSLAWAREEQFF. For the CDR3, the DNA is TGTGCCAGCAGCTTAGCGTGGGCGAGGGAAGAGCAGTTCTTC. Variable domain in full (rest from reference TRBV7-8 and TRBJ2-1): GAGVSQSPRYKVAKRGQDVALRCDPISGHVSLFWYQQALGQGPEFLTYFQNEAQLDKSGLPSDRFFAERPEGSVSTLKIQRTQQEDSAVYLCASSLAWAREEQFFGPGTRLTVL.

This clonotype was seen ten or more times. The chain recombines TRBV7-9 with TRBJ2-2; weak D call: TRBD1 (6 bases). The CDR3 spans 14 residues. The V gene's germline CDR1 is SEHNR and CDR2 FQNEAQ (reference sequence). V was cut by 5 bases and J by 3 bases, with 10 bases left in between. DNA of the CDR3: TGTGCCAGCAGCCAGGACAGCGACACCGGGGAGCTGTTTTTT. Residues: CASSQDSDTGELFF.

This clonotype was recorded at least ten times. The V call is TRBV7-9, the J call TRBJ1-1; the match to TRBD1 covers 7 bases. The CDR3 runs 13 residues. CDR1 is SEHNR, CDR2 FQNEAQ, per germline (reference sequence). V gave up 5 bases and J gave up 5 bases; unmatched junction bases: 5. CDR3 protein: CASSATGETEAFF. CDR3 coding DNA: TGTGCCAGCAGCGCCACAGGGGAAACTGAAGCTTTCTTT.

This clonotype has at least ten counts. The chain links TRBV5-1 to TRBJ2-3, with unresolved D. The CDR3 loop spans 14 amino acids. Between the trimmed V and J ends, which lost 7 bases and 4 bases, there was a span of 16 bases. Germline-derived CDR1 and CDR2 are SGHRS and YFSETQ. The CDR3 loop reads CASARQEVADTQYF. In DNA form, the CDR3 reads TGCGCCAGCGCCAGGCAGGAAGTGGCAGATACGCAGTATTTT.

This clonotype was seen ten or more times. CDR3 sequence reads: CSARATRSGGTDTQYF. CDR3 DNA: TGCAGTGCTAGAGCCACCAGGTCGGGGGGCACAGATACGCAGTATTTT. The chain joins TRBV20-1 to TRBJ2-3; possible D gene TRBD2, 6 bases. The CDR3 has 16 amino acids. Per germline, CDR1 DFQATT and CDR2 SNEGSKA (reference sequence). Trimming stripped 1 base from V and 1 base from J, with 15 bases between.

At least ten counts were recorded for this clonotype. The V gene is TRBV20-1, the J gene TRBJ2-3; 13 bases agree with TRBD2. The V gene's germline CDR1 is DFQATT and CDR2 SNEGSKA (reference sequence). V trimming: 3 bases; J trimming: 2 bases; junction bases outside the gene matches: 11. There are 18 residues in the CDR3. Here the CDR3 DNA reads TGCAGTGCTAGCAACCCGGGACTAGCGGGGTGGGTCACAGATACGCAGTATTTT. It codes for CSASNPGLAGWVTDTQYF.

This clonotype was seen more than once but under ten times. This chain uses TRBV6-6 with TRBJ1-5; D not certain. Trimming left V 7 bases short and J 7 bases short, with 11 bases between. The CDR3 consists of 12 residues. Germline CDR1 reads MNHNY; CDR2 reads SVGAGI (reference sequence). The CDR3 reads CASTRVGQPQHF. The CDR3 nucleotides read TGTGCCAGCACTCGGGTTGGGCAGCCCCAGCATTTT.

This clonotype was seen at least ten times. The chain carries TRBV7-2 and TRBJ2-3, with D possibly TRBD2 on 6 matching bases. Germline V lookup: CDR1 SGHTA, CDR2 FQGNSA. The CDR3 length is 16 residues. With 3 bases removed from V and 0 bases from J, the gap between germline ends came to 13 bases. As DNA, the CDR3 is TGTGCCAGCAGCTTCGGGGACTCGAGTAGCACAGATACGCAGTATTTT. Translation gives CASSFGDSSSTDTQYF.

In DNA form, the CDR3 reads TGTGCCGTACGGGACAGGGGCACAGATACGCAGTATTTT. Translating gives CAVRDRGTDTQYF. The V gene is TRBV19, the J gene TRBJ2-3; TRBD1 aligns across 9 bases. Germline-derived CDR1 and CDR2 are LNHDA and SQIVND (reference sequence). The junction had 4 bases not matched to a gene; V was cut back by 11 bases and J by 1 base. The CDR3 contains 13 residues.

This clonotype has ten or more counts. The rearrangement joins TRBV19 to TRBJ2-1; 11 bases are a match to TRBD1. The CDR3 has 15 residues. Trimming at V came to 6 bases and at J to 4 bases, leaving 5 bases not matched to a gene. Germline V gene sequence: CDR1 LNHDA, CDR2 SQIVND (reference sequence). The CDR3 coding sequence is TGTGCCAGTAGGCCGGGACAGGGGGTTTACAATGAGCAGTTCTTC. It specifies CASRPGQGVYNEQFF.

The CDR3 DNA reads as TGTGCCAGCAGTTATAGGAAGCCGGGACTAGATGAAAACATTCAGTACTTC. Encoded protein: CASSYRKPGLDENIQYF. J is TRBJ2-4 and V is TRBV28, with 8 bases fitting TRBD2. In germline, CDR1 is MDHEN, CDR2 SYDVKM. After removal of 4 bases from V and 5 bases from J, the junction contained 13 bases not matched to a gene. This CDR3 is 17 amino acids long.